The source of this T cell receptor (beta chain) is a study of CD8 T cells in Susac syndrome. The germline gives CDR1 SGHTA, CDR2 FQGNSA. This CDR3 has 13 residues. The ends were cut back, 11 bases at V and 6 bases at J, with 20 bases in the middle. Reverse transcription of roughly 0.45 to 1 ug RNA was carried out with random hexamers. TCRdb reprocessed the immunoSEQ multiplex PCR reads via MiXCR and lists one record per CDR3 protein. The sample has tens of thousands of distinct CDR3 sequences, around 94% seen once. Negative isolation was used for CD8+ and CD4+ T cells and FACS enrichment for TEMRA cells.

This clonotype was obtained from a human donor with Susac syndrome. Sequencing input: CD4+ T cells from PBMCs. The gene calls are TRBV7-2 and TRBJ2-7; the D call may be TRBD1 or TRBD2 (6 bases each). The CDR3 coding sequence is TGTGCCTCCAACCCCGGCAGGGGAGGCGAGCAGTACTTC. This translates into CASNPGRGGEQYF.